This T cell receptor beta chain was captured by sequencing in a study of shared clonotypes between healthy human individuals. The V and J ends lost 5 bases and 0 bases, in that order; junction bases with no gene match: 6. The CDR3 extends over 15 amino acids. Looked up from germline, CDR1 is SEHNR and CDR2 is FQNEAQ (reference sequence). The assay was run at deep level. Clones were read by immunoSEQ multiplex PCR, and TCRdb kept only the in-frame ones, dropping some. The sample comprises some 1,400,000 clones, roughly 96% of which are singletons, and 1.2% rests with the top ten. Sequencing was done on a sample of naive CD4+ T cells sorted from blood. As to subset: CD45RA+ positively selected. The receptor was isolated from a man in his thirties or forties in good health. This chain joins TRBV7-9 and TRBJ2-7; TRBD1 matches 8 bases. The CDR3 nucleotides are TGTGCCAGCAGCCCGGGACAGGTATCCTCCTACGAGCAGTACTTC. This codes for CASSPGQVSSYEQYF.